Below, 12 T cell receptor beta chains from the same sample are listed, as sequenced in a study of metastatic and nonmetastatic thyroid tumors (dated by TCRdb to about 2020). No treatment had been received by any patient before thyroid surgery. The library relied on PCR. TCRdb names Illumina HiSeq 4000 as the instrument used. In TCRdb, the public reads were trimmed at Q25 with fastp and aligned with MiXCR, with productive beta chains retained. The sample table contains roughly 59,000 clones; only one count was recorded for about 17% of them. Of the sample, about 9.4% falls within the top ten clones. The specimen was blood. The receptors derive from a male donor with papillary thyroid cancer or a benign thyroid nodule (not recorded which). Some clones in this sample may be carry-over from other donors' samples.

This clone has a count of ten or more. The chain links TRBV19 to TRBJ2-7; no clear D. CDR1 and CDR2 from the germline V gene are LNHDA and SQIVND (reference sequence). This CDR3 is built from 9 residues. Trimming took 7 bases from V and 4 from J, leaving 2 bases between them. CDR3 sequence: CASTYEQYV. The CDR3, as DNA: TGTGCCAGTACATACGAGCAGTACGTC.

This clone was detected a few times. The J gene is TRBJ2-7, the V gene TRBV6-1; TRBD1 might be the D (5 bases). This CDR3 comprises 15 residues. Germline V gene data show CDR1 as MNHNS and CDR2 as SASEGT. The germline V and J ends were trimmed by 7 bases and 3 bases, with 19 bases remaining between them. The CDR3 loop is CASTQGSTGFYEQYF. In DNA form, the CDR3 reads TGTGCCAGCACCCAAGGGTCCACAGGCTTCTACGAGCAGTACTTC.

Only one count was recorded for this clone. The chain carries TRBV20-1 and TRBJ1-5; no reliable D call. Germline V CDR1 and CDR2: DFQATT, SNEGSKA (reference sequence). V lost 6 bases, J lost 0 bases, and 21 bases lay in between. CDR3 length: 17 amino acids. The CDR3 is CSAIALSRIYSNQPQHF. CDR3 coding DNA: TGCAGTGCAATAGCCTTATCACGGATTTATAGCAATCAGCCCCAGCATTTT.

This clone was counted ten times or more. This chain links TRBV19 with TRBJ2-2; 8 positions match TRBD2. J was trimmed by 3 bases and V by 3 bases; bases with no gene match: 6. Germline CDR1 LNHDA, CDR2 SQIVND (reference sequence). This CDR3 is 16 amino acids long. Here the CDR3 reads CASSISGTSDTGELFF. CDR3 in DNA: TGTGCCAGTAGTATCTCAGGGACTAGTGACACCGGGGAGCTGTTTTTT.

J is TRBJ2-7 and V is TRBV7-2; D may correspond to TRBD1 or TRBD2 (5 bases each). The CDR3 extends over 14 amino acids. Per germline, CDR1 SGHTA and CDR2 FQGNSA. The CDR3 nucleotides are TGCGCCAGCAGCTTAGGACTGGGGGTCTACGAGCAGTACGTC. This translates into CASSLGLGVYEQYV.

The rearrangement links TRBV3-1 to TRBJ2-5, with TRBD2 matching over 11 bases. Germline V CDR1 and CDR2: LGHDT, YNNKEL (reference sequence). This CDR3 has 16 amino acids. The V gene end was trimmed by 8 bases and the J gene end by 3 bases; junction bases not matched to a gene: 11. CDR3 protein: CASSPSPGLAEETQYF. CDR3 nucleotides: TGTGCCAGCTCCCCCTCCCCGGGACTAGCGGAAGAGACCCAGTACTTC.

This clone was counted many times. The V call is TRBV20-1, the J call TRBJ2-5; TRBD2 agrees at 8 bases. CDR1 is DFQATT and CDR2 is SNEGSKA in the germline V gene (reference sequence). This CDR3 has 12 amino acids. V gave up 5 bases and J gave up 9 bases; unmatched junction bases: 8. CDR3 DNA sequence: TGCAGTGCTCCCCCGGGGGGGGGCCCCCAGTACTTC. This translates into CSAPPGGGPQYF.

This clone was observed at least ten times. The chain links TRBV28 to TRBJ1-1; D unresolved. Germline V lookup: CDR1 MDHEN, CDR2 SYDVKM. Trimming left V 7 bases short and J 6 bases short, with 9 bases between. The CDR3 loop spans 11 amino acids. Here the CDR3 DNA reads TGTGCCAGCATTAGGGCGGCTGAAGCTTTCTTT. It is translated as CASIRAAEAFF.

This clone was counted ten times or more. The rearrangement joins TRBV20-1 to TRBJ2-3; TRBD2 matches 11 bases. The V gene end was trimmed by 6 bases and the J gene end by 0 bases; junction bases not matched to a gene: 8. The CDR3 totals 16 residues. Germline V gives CDR1 DFQATT, CDR2 SNEGSKA (reference sequence). CDR3: CSAVPGLAVSTDTQYF. The DNA for the CDR3 is TGCAGTGCCGTCCCGGGACTAGCGGTTAGCACAGATACGCAGTATTTT.

This clone occurred a few times. A read error may explain this, as a much larger clone is one base away. The chain links TRBV6-2 or TRBV6-3 to TRBJ2-1; possibly TRBD2 for D (6 bases). The CDR3 runs to 15 residues. V lost 6 bases to trimming and J lost 4 bases, with 16 bases between them. Germline CDR1 reads MNHEY; CDR2 reads SVGEGT. CDR3 amino acids: CASSIAVGSYNEQFF. The CDR3 nucleotides are TGTGCCAGCAGCATAGCGGTGGGGTCATACAATGAGCAGTTCTTC.

In its sample, this clone was seen many times. The chain combines TRBV19 with TRBJ2-1; 11 bases match TRBD1. Germline CDR1 reads LNHDA; CDR2 reads SQIVND (reference sequence). The J segment lost 5 bases and the V segment lost 3 bases, leaving 3 bases of the junction unmatched. The CDR3 totals 15 residues. Here the CDR3 reads CASSISDRGHNEQFF. CDR3 nucleotides: TGTGCCAGTAGTATTTCGGACAGGGGGCACAATGAGCAGTTCTTC.

This clone was seen at least ten times. The rearrangement uses TRBV14 and TRBJ1-3; D unclear. The length of the CDR3 is 14 residues. V was shortened by 0 bases and J by 5 bases, with 8 bases between the two germline ends. Germline V gives CDR1 SGHDN, CDR2 FVKESK. CDR3 protein: CASSQDLLRNTIYF. CDR3 DNA sequence: TGTGCCAGCAGCCAAGATCTTCTGCGAAACACCATATATTTT.